These T cell receptor beta chains were read from a single sample in a study of shared clonotypes between healthy human individuals. Some clones are missing from TCRdb's copy, which holds only in-frame ones; the method was immunoSEQ multiplex PCR. In the table there are approximately 640,000 clones, 90% of which are singletons. Material for sequencing was memory CD8+ T cells from PBMCs. Receptor source: a man aged 18 to 30 in good health. Some clones in this sample may be carry-over from other donors' samples. The CDR3 runs from the conserved cysteine through the conserved F or W. Fields, in order: CDR3 DNA, CDR3 protein, J gene, D gene, clone size, V gene. D genes are given only for firm matches. Clone size, where shown, is once, few, many, or a class for clones that have expanded.

DNA: TGTGCCAGCAGTGAAATGACAGGGAATGGCTACACCTTC
CDR3: CASSEMTGNGYTF
J: TRBJ1-2
D: TRBD1
size: NA
V: TRBV6-1

DNA: TGTGCCAGCAGCGTAGAGCTTAGAGGGGGACGGGAGACCCAGTACTTC
CDR3: CASSVELRGGRETQYF
J: TRBJ2-5
D: NA
size: NA
V: TRBV9

DNA: TGTGCCAGCAGTTTCCGAGAAAAACTGTTTTTT
CDR3: CASSFREKLFF
J: TRBJ1-4
D: NA
size: NA
V: TRBV28

DNA: TGTGCCAGCAGCACCGGGACTAGCATTAACGTGCAGTTCTTC
CDR3: CASSTGTSINVQFF
J: TRBJ2-1
D: TRBD2
size: NA
V: TRBV2

DNA: TGCGCCAGCAGCCAGCCCCGGGACGGTCAAGAGACCCAGTACTTC
CDR3: CASSQPRDGQETQYF
J: TRBJ2-5
D: NA
size: NA
V: TRBV4-1

DNA: TGTGCCAGCAGCTTTTTCCCGGACGATATTAATCAGCCCCAGCATTTT
CDR3: CASSFFPDDINQPQHF
J: TRBJ1-5
D: NA
size: NA
V: TRBV7-9

DNA: TGTGCCAGCAGCCAAGATCTCGGCGGGAGGGGCCAAGAGACCCAGTACTTC
CDR3: CASSQDLGGRGQETQYF
J: TRBJ2-5
D: TRBD2
size: NA
V: TRBV7-9

DNA: TGCGCCAGCAGTCTCGACAGGGGCCATTATGGCTACACCTTC
CDR3: CASSLDRGHYGYTF
J: TRBJ1-2
D: TRBD1
size: NA
V: TRBV5-1

DNA: TGTGCCAGCAGCTTATCACAGGCCTACGAGCAGTACTTC
CDR3: CASSLSQAYEQYF
J: TRBJ2-7
D: NA
size: NA
V: TRBV7-3

DNA: TGTGCCAGCCAAAGGGGGCGGGAAAACACCGGGGAGCTGTTTTTT
CDR3: CASQRGRENTGELFF
J: TRBJ2-2
D: NA
size: NA
V: TRBV2

DNA: TGCGCCAGCGGGGGGGGGAGCTCCTACGAGCAGTACTTC
CDR3: CASGGGSSYEQYF
J: TRBJ2-7
D: TRBD2
size: NA
V: TRBV10-2

DNA: TGTGCCAGCAGCGTAATCGCGGGAAAAGCAAATGAGCAGTTCTTC
CDR3: CASSVIAGKANEQFF
J: TRBJ2-1
D: NA
size: NA
V: TRBV7-8

DNA: TGTGCCAGCAGCCGACTAGCGGGAGCGGAGAATGAGCAGTTCTTC
CDR3: CASSRLAGAENEQFF
J: TRBJ2-1
D: TRBD2
size: NA
V: TRBV7-9

DNA: TGCGCCAGCAGCCCGCAGGGGGGCATAAGCTCCTACGAGCAGTACTTC
CDR3: CASSPQGGISSYEQYF
J: TRBJ2-7
D: NA
size: once
V: TRBV4-1

DNA: TGTGCCAGCAGTTTCTTCAGGGAGGGGAATTATGGCTACACCTTC
CDR3: CASSFFREGNYGYTF
J: TRBJ1-2
D: NA
size: NA
V: TRBV11-2

DNA: TGCGCCAGCAGCCTCGGGACAGCCTCCAACGAGCAGTACTTC
CDR3: CASSLGTASNEQYF
J: TRBJ2-7
D: TRBD1
size: NA
V: TRBV5-1

DNA: TGTGCCAGCAGTTACTCGGGGGAGGGGTCCTACGAGCAGTACTTC
CDR3: CASSYSGEGSYEQYF
J: TRBJ2-7
D: TRBD2
size: NA
V: TRBV6-5

DNA: TGTGCCAGCTCACGGGTTGGCGGGAGGGCCGCAGAGACCCAGTACTTC
CDR3: CASSRVGGRAAETQYF
J: TRBJ2-5
D: TRBD2
size: NA
V: TRBV18

DNA: TGTGCCAGTAGTATTCGCCAGATGAACACTGAAGCTTTCTTT
CDR3: CASSIRQMNTEAFF
J: TRBJ1-1
D: NA
size: NA
V: TRBV19

DNA: TGCGCCAGCAGCACGGAGACAGTTTGGGGCTACACCTTC
CDR3: CASSTETVWGYTF
J: TRBJ1-2
D: NA
size: NA
V: TRBV5-1

DNA: TGTGCCAGCAGCGTAGGGGCGAGGCCCGGCCATGAGCAGTTCTTC
CDR3: CASSVGARPGHEQFF
J: TRBJ2-1
D: NA
size: NA
V: TRBV9

DNA: TGCGCCAGCAGCTTGGGCTACAGTAGCACAGATACGCAGTATTTT
CDR3: CASSLGYSSTDTQYF
J: TRBJ2-3
D: NA
size: NA
V: TRBV5-1

DNA: TGCGCCAGCAGCCCCCTAGGCCCTCGAGAAGCTTTCTTT
CDR3: CASSPLGPREAFF
J: TRBJ1-1
D: NA
size: NA
V: TRBV5-1

DNA: TGTGCCAGCAGTTACAACAGGGCCGGCGAGCAGTACTTC
CDR3: CASSYNRAGEQYF
J: TRBJ2-7
D: NA
size: NA
V: TRBV6-5

DNA: TGTGCCAGTAGTAAATATGGCAGGGGCGAAGAGACCCAGTACTTC
CDR3: CASSKYGRGEETQYF
J: TRBJ2-5
D: NA
size: NA
V: TRBV19

DNA: TGTGCCAGCAGCCCAAGAGGAGGAGGGAACAATGAGCAGTTCTTC
CDR3: CASSPRGGGNNEQFF
J: TRBJ2-1
D: NA
size: NA
V: TRBV7-9

DNA: TGTGCCAGCAGTTTATTGGGGACAGGGGGCGATAGGTTCTTC
CDR3: CASSLLGTGGDRFF
J: TRBJ2-1
D: TRBD1
size: NA
V: TRBV27

DNA: TGTGCCAGCAGTGAACACTCTGGGGCCAACGTCCTGACTTTC
CDR3: CASSEHSGANVLTF
J: TRBJ2-6
D: NA
size: NA
V: TRBV27

DNA: TGCGCCAGCAGCCTGTCTAAGGTGACTGAAGCTTTCTTT
CDR3: CASSLSKVTEAFF
J: TRBJ1-1
D: NA
size: NA
V: TRBV5-1

DNA: TGTGCCAGCAGCTCGCAGGTGGGGCAGGGAAGGGAGACCCAGTACTTC
CDR3: CASSSQVGQGRETQYF
J: TRBJ2-5
D: NA
size: few
V: TRBV11-2

DNA: TGTGCCAGTAGTATGACAGAAGCAGATACGCAGTATTTT
CDR3: CASSMTEADTQYF
J: TRBJ2-3
D: NA
size: NA
V: TRBV19

DNA: TGTGCCAGCAGCTTAGTTGTCCCAATCGACACTGAAGCTTTCTTT
CDR3: CASSLVVPIDTEAFF
J: TRBJ1-1
D: NA
size: NA
V: TRBV7-9

DNA: TGCGCCAGCAGCTTGGCCGGGGATAGGACTAGCTCGAACACCGGGGAGCTGTTTTTT
CDR3: CASSLAGDRTSSNTGELFF
J: TRBJ2-2
D: TRBD2
size: NA
V: TRBV5-1

DNA: TGTGCCAGCAGTTTCGGGACTAGCGACAACAATGAGCAGTTCTTC
CDR3: CASSFGTSDNNEQFF
J: TRBJ2-1
D: TRBD2
size: NA
V: TRBV28

DNA: TGTGCCAGCAGTTACAGGGGCCCAGACGAGCAGTACTTC
CDR3: CASSYRGPDEQYF
J: TRBJ2-7
D: TRBD1
size: NA
V: TRBV28

DNA: TGCGCCAGCAGCCAGCCTCAGGGTGATAGGAGACCACACGGGGAGCTGTTTTTT
CDR3: CASSQPQGDRRPHGELFF
J: TRBJ2-2
D: NA
size: once
V: TRBV4-1

DNA: TGTGCCAGCAGCTCCCGACAGGGAGAGGCCAACGTCCTGACTTTC
CDR3: CASSSRQGEANVLTF
J: TRBJ2-6
D: TRBD1
size: NA
V: TRBV7-2

DNA: TGTGCCAGCAGCGTTACAGGGGGTGGCAATCAGCCCCAGCATTTT
CDR3: CASSVTGGGNQPQHF
J: TRBJ1-5
D: TRBD1
size: NA
V: TRBV9

DNA: TGTGCCAGCAGCGCCTCCCACAGGACCGAGCAGTACTTC
CDR3: CASSASHRTEQYF
J: TRBJ2-7
D: NA
size: NA
V: TRBV9

DNA: TGTGCCAGTAGCTGGGGAGGGGCAGATACGCAGTATTTT
CDR3: CASSWGGADTQYF
J: TRBJ2-3
D: TRBD2
size: NA
V: TRBV19

DNA: TGTGCCAGCGCGGGGACTATCAACACCGGGGAGCTGTTTTTT
CDR3: CASAGTINTGELFF
J: TRBJ2-2
D: TRBD2
size: NA
V: TRBV2

DNA: TGTGCCAGCAGCTTAGATAGGGAAGGCTACACCTTC
CDR3: CASSLDREGYTF
J: TRBJ1-2
D: NA
size: NA
V: TRBV7-9

DNA: TGTGCCACCAGCAGAGAGTTGGGTCCCCAGGGGACCCAGTACTTC
CDR3: CATSRELGPQGTQYF
J: TRBJ2-5
D: NA
size: NA
V: TRBV15

DNA: TGTGCCAGCAGTTTATGGTACTGGGATGAGCAGTTCTTC
CDR3: CASSLWYWDEQFF
J: TRBJ2-1
D: NA
size: NA
V: TRBV27

DNA: TGTGCCAGTTTACCGGGACAGGGGGTAGTCGAGCAGTACTTC
CDR3: CASLPGQGVVEQYF
J: TRBJ2-7
D: TRBD1
size: NA
V: TRBV2

DNA: TGTGCCAGCACCTCCGGGACCCTAAACTACGAGCAGTACTTC
CDR3: CASTSGTLNYEQYF
J: TRBJ2-7
D: NA
size: NA
V: TRBV28

DNA: TGTGCCAGCTCACCACGACAGGAGAGCACAGATACGCAGTATTTT
CDR3: CASSPRQESTDTQYF
J: TRBJ2-3
D: NA
size: NA
V: TRBV18

DNA: TGTGCCAGCAGTTTATTCTCGGGGGCTGACTATGGCTACACCTTC
CDR3: CASSLFSGADYGYTF
J: TRBJ1-2
D: NA
size: NA
V: TRBV28

DNA: TGTGCCAGTTTTTGGGACTACGAGCAGTACTTC
CDR3: CASFWDYEQYF
J: TRBJ2-7
D: NA
size: NA
V: TRBV2

DNA: TGTGCCAGTAGTATCGGGCCGGAGAACACTGAAGCTTTCTTT
CDR3: CASSIGPENTEAFF
J: TRBJ1-1
D: NA
size: NA
V: TRBV19

DNA: TGTGCCAGCAGCCCCCTTGAGTCAGGGTCCTATACCTACGAGCAGTACTTC
CDR3: CASSPLESGSYTYEQYF
J: TRBJ2-7
D: NA
size: once
V: TRBV7-9

DNA: TGTGCCAGCAGTTCCAGGGCCTCCTACGAGCAGTACTTC
CDR3: CASSSRASYEQYF
J: TRBJ2-7
D: NA
size: NA
V: TRBV27

DNA: TGTGCCGGACAACAGGGGCAGAGCACTGAAGCTTTCTTT
CDR3: CAGQQGQSTEAFF
J: TRBJ1-1
D: TRBD1
size: once
V: TRBV30

DNA: TGTGCCAGCAGCCCGGAAGGAAGAGGGCGGGGCTATGGCTACACCTTC
CDR3: CASSPEGRGRGYGYTF
J: TRBJ1-2
D: NA
size: NA
V: TRBV7-2

DNA: TGTGCCAGCAGCCCTACCCAGGGAGGTGTGGCAGATACGCAGTATTTT
CDR3: CASSPTQGGVADTQYF
J: TRBJ2-3
D: NA
size: NA
V: TRBV9

DNA: TGTGCCAGCAGCTCCAGCCCGCTAGCGGCAGATACGCAGTATTTT
CDR3: CASSSSPLAADTQYF
J: TRBJ2-3
D: TRBD2
size: NA
V: TRBV7-7

DNA: TGCGCCAGCAGTGTGATGGTGGACGGCCAGACCTTGTATGGCTACACCTTC
CDR3: CASSVMVDGQTLYGYTF
J: TRBJ1-2
D: NA
size: NA
V: TRBV10-2